What follows describes a single T cell receptor beta chain. Clones were read by immunoSEQ multiplex PCR, and TCRdb kept only the in-frame ones, dropping some. The data show some 150,000 clones, 93% seen once. The data were taken from a study of T cell responses to AZD1222 COVID-19 vaccine. This CDR3 is 15 amino acids long. J lost 8 bases, V lost 4 bases, and 10 bases had no gene match. Germline values: CDR1 LGHDT, CDR2 YNNKEL (reference sequence). This rearrangement joins TRBV3-1 (or the pseudogene TRBV3-2) to TRBJ2-1, with 8 bases that match TRBD2. This clonotype was obtained from an adult in good health. The material sequenced was peripheral blood, taken on day 0 of MenACWY control vaccination. The CDR3 bases are TGTGCCAGCAGCCCACGCGGGAGGAACTTCGATGAGCAGTTCTTC. Protein sequence: CASSPRGRNFDEQFF.